This entry lists 25 T cell receptor beta chains sequenced from one sample in a study of cytomegalovirus exposure and HLA in healthy donors. The PCR used 60 Vbeta and 13 Jbeta primers. Sequencing used immunoSEQ multiplex PCR; TCRdb keeps in-frame clones, though not all of them. This table has approximately 170,000 clones, roughly 72% appearing once. Sequencing was done on a sample of PBMCs. These receptor sequences come from a man aged 40-55 years in good health and CMV-seronegative.

The chain uses TRBV11-2 and TRBJ2-1, with D possibly matching TRBD1 (5 bases). V lost 7 bases and J lost 1, with 14 bases in between. The CDR3 totals 15 residues. Looked up from germline, CDR1 is SGHAT and CDR2 is FQNNGV. CDR3 DNA sequence: TGTGCCAGCAACAACAGGATGCTATCCTACAATGAGCAGTTCTTC. Protein product: CASNNRMLSYNEQFF. The variable domain in full, completed from reference TRBV11-2 and TRBJ2-1, reads EAGVAQSPRYKIIEKRQSVAFWCNPISGHATLYWYQQILGQGPKLLIQFQNNGVVDDSQLPKDRFSAERLKGVDSTLKIQPAKLEDSAVYLCASNNRMLSYNEQFFGPGTRLTVL.

The DNA for the CDR3 is TGTGCCAGCAGCCAAGGGGACAGCGCTTATGGCTACACCTTC. This codes for CASSQGDSAYGYTF. The gene calls are TRBV14 and TRBJ1-2; the match to TRBD1 covers 7 bases. CDR1 and CDR2 from the germline V gene are SGHDN and FVKESK. The CDR3 has 14 amino acids. The V gene end was trimmed by 1 base and the J gene end by 5 bases; junction bases not matched to a gene: 4.

The chain uses TRBV10-1 and TRBJ2-7; D call uncertain. Germline V gene data show CDR1 as WNHNN and CDR2 as SYGVQD (reference sequence). V shed 6 bases and J shed 3 bases, with 12 bases lying between them. CDR3 size: 13 residues. The CDR3 protein is CASRELSIYEQYV. CDR3 DNA sequence: TGCGCCAGCAGGGAACTTAGCATCTACGAGCAGTACGTC.

This clone was seen more than once but under ten times. The chain recombines TRBV28 with TRBJ1-2; D not certain. Trimming took 8 bases from V and 0 from J, leaving 16 bases between them. Germline CDR1 is MDHEN and CDR2 is SYDVKM. The CDR3 contains 15 residues. CDR3 region: CASSPMGLTNYGYTF. The CDR3 region has the DNA TGTGCCAGCTCCCCTATGGGCCTAACTAACTATGGCTACACCTTC.

The chain is built from TRBV2 and TRBJ2-3; D is perhaps TRBD2 (6 bases). Trimming pared 1 base from V and 0 bases from J, leaving 8 bases between. The CDR3 runs to 15 residues. Looked up from germline, CDR1 is SNHLY and CDR2 is FYNNEI. The CDR3: CASSEGGVSTDTQYF. In DNA form, the CDR3 reads TGTGCCAGCAGTGAAGGGGGGGTCAGCACAGATACGCAGTATTTT. Filled out from reference TRBV2 and TRBJ2-3, the complete variable domain reads EPEVTQTPSHQVTQMGQEVILRCVPISNHLYFYWYRQILGQKVEFLVSFYNNEISEKSEIFDDQFSVERPDGSNFTLKIRSTKLEDSAMYFCASSEGGVSTDTQYFGPGTRLTVL.

This sequence joins TRBV13 and TRBJ2-7; D may be TRBD2 (6 bases). The CDR3 covers 14 residues. The V end lost 4 bases, the J end lost 3 bases, and 13 bases lay between the germline ends. CDR1 is PRHDT and CDR2 is FYEKMQ in the germline V gene (reference sequence). The CDR3 DNA reads TGTGCCAGCAGCTCGGGACTTACGTTCTACGAGCAGTACGTC. It translates to CASSSGLTFYEQYV.

The genes are TRBV27 and TRBJ2-1; 7 bases match TRBD2. The trim removed 6 bases at V and 6 bases at J, leaving 5 bases unmatched. CDR3 size: 13 residues. CDR1 is MNHEY and CDR2 is SMNVEV in the germline V gene (reference sequence). The CDR3 region is CASSFGGFNEQFF. The DNA for the CDR3 is TGTGCCAGCAGCTTCGGGGGGTTCAATGAGCAGTTCTTC.

The rearrangement joins TRBV27 to TRBJ1-4; 8 nucleotides align to TRBD1. Germline V gene lookup returns CDR1 MNHEY and CDR2 SMNVEV (reference sequence). Trimming at V came to 1 base and at J to 7 bases, leaving 11 bases not matched to a gene. The CDR3 has 17 amino acids. The CDR3 protein is CASSLWGGGTGVEKLFF. The DNA for the CDR3 is TGTGCCAGCAGTTTATGGGGAGGAGGGACAGGAGTTGAAAAACTGTTTTTT.

This clone was picked up a small number of times. This CDR3 is CASSQGQRNGRENYGYTF. CDR3 nucleotide sequence: TGCGCCAGCAGCCAAGGTCAAAGGAATGGGCGGGAGAACTATGGCTACACCTTC. The chain combines TRBV4-1 with TRBJ1-2; D is unresolved. In germline, CDR1 is MGHRA, CDR2 YSYEKL. Trimming pared 1 base from V and 2 bases from J, leaving 20 bases between. The CDR3 sequence is 18 residues long.

This sequence joins TRBV15 and TRBJ2-1, with TRBD2 matching 8 bases. CDR3 length equals 14 residues. Germline lookup yields CDR1 LNHNV and CDR2 YYDKDF (reference sequence). Losses at the gene ends were 0 bases for V and 11 bases for J; bases not matched to a gene: 6. For the CDR3, the DNA is TGTGCCACCAGCAGAGATCGAGCGGGAGATCAGCAGTTCTTC. It specifies CATSRDRAGDQQFF.

This clone has a handful of counts. V is TRBV9 and J is TRBJ2-7; tentatively, D is TRBD2 (5 bases). This CDR3 is built from 12 residues. Germline V gene data show CDR1 as SGDLS and CDR2 as YYNGEE. The CDR3 reads CASSVVGGPFVV. DNA for the CDR3: TGTGCCAGCAGCGTAGTGGGCGGGCCCTTTGTTGTC.

This chain joins TRBV6-1 and TRBJ2-1; 11 nucleotides line up with TRBD2. Germline values: CDR1 MNHNS, CDR2 SASEGT. The CDR3 is 19 amino acids. V trimming: 1 base; J trimming: 2 bases; junction bases outside the gene matches: 10. The CDR3: CASSEGLAGGLGPYNEQFF. For the CDR3, the DNA is TGTGCCAGCAGTGAAGGTCTAGCGGGAGGCCTCGGGCCCTACAATGAGCAGTTCTTC.

As DNA, the CDR3 is TGCAGCGTTGAACGTCGACAGGAAGGCAATGAGCAGTTCTTC. Residues: CSVERRQEGNEQFF. V usage is TRBV29-1 and J usage is TRBJ2-1; weak D call: TRBD1 (6 bases). Germline V gene sequence: CDR1 SQVTM, CDR2 ANQGSEA. The V end was cut by 2 bases, the J end by 6 bases, with 14 bases between. The CDR3 totals 14 residues.

The chain employs TRBV6-6 and TRBJ1-1; D uncertain. V lost 5 bases, J lost 3 bases, and 4 bases lay in between. Germline CDR1 is MNHNY and CDR2 is SVGAGI (reference sequence). The CDR3 sequence is 11 residues long. CDR3 nucleotides: TGTGCCAGCAGTCAGTACACTGAAGCTTTCTTT. It is translated as CASSQYTEAFF.

V is TRBV27 and J is TRBJ2-7, with TRBD2 identical over 7 bases. CDR3 size: 15 residues. Germline trimming cut 4 bases from V and 3 bases from J; bases unmatched to any gene: 9. Germline assignment: CDR1 MNHEY and CDR2 SMNVEV (reference sequence). The CDR3 sequence is CASSYSAGPVYEQYF. The CDR3 nucleotides read TGTGCCAGCAGTTACTCAGCGGGACCTGTCTACGAGCAGTACTTC.

CDR3 amino acids: CASSAGGTDTQYF. The CDR3 DNA sequence: TGCGCCAGCAGCGCAGGGGGGACAGATACGCAGTATTTT. V gene TRBV5-1 combines with J gene TRBJ2-3; possible D gene TRBD1, 7 bases. V was trimmed by 4 bases and J by 3 bases, leaving 9 bases between them. This CDR3 region has 13 residues. Per germline, CDR1 SGHRS and CDR2 YFSETQ.

This clone has only a few counts. The chain recombines TRBV5-1 with TRBJ2-7, with 10 bases lining up with TRBD2. Germline trimming cut 5 bases from V and 2 bases from J; bases unmatched to any gene: 10. CDR1 and CDR2 from the germline V gene are SGHRS and YFSETQ. The CDR3 loop spans 16 amino acids. The CDR3 nucleotides are TGCGCCAGCAGTCCGACAGGACTAGCGGACCCCTACGAGCAGTACTTC. It translates to CASSPTGLADPYEQYF. Variable domain in full (rest from reference TRBV5-1 and TRBJ2-7): KAGVTQTPRYLIKTRGQQVTLSCSPISGHRSVSWYQQTPGQGLQFLFEYFSETQRNKGNFPGRFSGRQFSNSRSEMNVSTLELGDSALYLCASSPTGLADPYEQYFGPGTRLTVT.

V gene TRBV6-5 combines with J gene TRBJ1-3; D is uncertain. CDR1 is MNHEY, CDR2 SVGAGI, per germline. This CDR3 comprises 11 residues. Trimming stripped 8 bases from V and 4 bases from J, with 6 bases between. The CDR3 DNA is TGTGCCAGCCAGAGGGGAAACACCATATATTTT. Translating it yields CASQRGNTIYF.

The chain is built from TRBV7-3 and TRBJ2-2; 8 bases map to TRBD2. CDR1 is SGHTA and CDR2 is FQGTGA in the germline V gene. The CDR3 extends over 15 amino acids. V gave up 5 bases and J gave up 6 bases; unmatched junction bases: 8. CDR3 loop: CASSPPGGAAGELFF. The DNA for the CDR3 is TGTGCCAGCAGCCCCCCCGGGGGGGCGGCCGGGGAGCTGTTTTTT.

There are a few counts of this clone. The gene calls are TRBV5-1 and TRBJ2-5; 9 bases agree with TRBD2. Germline V gene data show CDR1 as SGHRS and CDR2 as YFSETQ. The V and J ends lost 0 bases and 5 bases, in that order; junction bases with no gene match: 8. The CDR3 length is 16 residues. CDR3 sequence reads: CASSLGAGGEVETQYF. CDR3 coding DNA: TGCGCCAGCAGCTTGGGCGCGGGAGGGGAAGTGGAGACCCAGTACTTC. Supplemented by reference TRBV5-1 and TRBJ2-5, the full variable domain reads KAGVTQTPRYLIKTRGQQVTLSCSPISGHRSVSWYQQTPGQGLQFLFEYFSETQRNKGNFPGRFSGRQFSNSRSEMNVSTLELGDSALYLCASSLGAGGEVETQYFGPGTRLLVL.

This clone was observed a handful of times. V usage is TRBV4-1 and J usage is TRBJ2-5; 7 bases are a match to TRBD1. Germline CDR1 reads MGHRA; CDR2 reads YSYEKL. The CDR3 is 17 amino acids. Trimming at V came to 2 bases and at J to 0 bases, leaving 9 bases not matched to a gene. CDR3 nucleotide sequence: TGCGCCAGCAGCCAACTCCCACAGGGGTTATACCAAGAGACCCAGTACTTC. Amino acids: CASSQLPQGLYQETQYF.

The J gene is TRBJ2-3, the V gene TRBV28, with TRBD1 identical over 9 bases. This CDR3 region has 17 residues. The germline V gene has CDR1 MDHEN and CDR2 SYDVKM. The ends lost 4 bases at V and 3 bases at J; junction bases unmatched: 11. Written as DNA, the CDR3 is TGTGCCAGCAGTTCCCTGGGACAGGGTGAGGCAACAGATACGCAGTATTTT. Translation: CASSSLGQGEATDTQYF.

The chain carries TRBV5-1 and TRBJ2-3; 11 bases agree with TRBD2. CDR3 length: 16 residues. With V trimmed by 4 bases and J by 4 bases, 8 bases remained unmatched. Germline assignment: CDR1 SGHRS and CDR2 YFSETQ. CDR3 DNA: TGCGCCAGCAGCCCGATTCTAGCGGGGGGCGCAGATACGCAGTATTTT. It yields the protein CASSPILAGGADTQYF.

With regard to this clone: An end of the junction does not agree with germline; a read error may underlie this. The chain has TRBV5-1 and TRBJ2-6, with D perhaps matching TRBD1 (8 bases). CDR1 and CDR2 (germline): SGHRS, YFSETQ. This CDR3 contains 18 residues. CDR3 sequence: CASSFHRGGDTGANGLTF. The DNA for the CDR3 is TGCGCCAGCAGCTTTCACAGGGGGGGAGACACTGGGGCCAACGGCCTGACTTTC.

The J gene is TRBJ1-3, the V gene TRBV7-6, with D maybe TRBD1 (6 bases). Germline values: CDR1 SGHVS, CDR2 FNYEAQ. CDR3 length: 15 amino acids. V was shortened by 4 bases and J by 7 bases, with 17 bases between the two germline ends. CDR3 DNA: TGTGCCAGCAGCTCTTACTGGGACATAGGGAACACCATATATTTT. Protein: CASSSYWDIGNTIYF.